The entry that follows covers one T cell receptor (beta chain) sequence. Its antigen has not been determined. No qualities accompany the bases; no much larger clone lies one base away. A single peripheral blood draw of about 120 mL on average was collected from each donor into heparinised tubes. Naive, central memory, regulatory and stem cell-like memory CD4+ T cells were sorted on a BD FACSAria II using a panel including CD45RO, CCR7, CD25, CD127, CD95 and CD27. Every sorted population had a purity above 95%. Right away, PBMCs were isolated by Lymphoprep density gradient centrifugation and were stained directly, with no culture step. To minimize batch effects, samples were stained and sorted in pairs, one healthy donor with one patient per experiment. This record comes from a study of beta chain features in type 1 diabetes (dated by TCRdb to the late 2010s). With respect to the entire study: Patients and healthy donors did not differ in mean age, gender distribution, total cell number or subset yield. The study compared TCRB repertoires of sorted circulating CD4+ T cell subsets between recently diagnosed type 1 diabetes patients and matched healthy donors. Whereas all 30 or so donors provided naive and central memory subsets, regulatory and stem cell-like memory subsets were isolated from just 8 patients and about 8 healthy donors. A total of some 100,000,000 sorted cells were examined across all samples, and the number of cells per subset was strongly correlated with RNA yield. The full study reports these points: In all four CD4+ subsets, TCRB CDR3 length was moderately but significantly shorter in type 1 diabetes patients. HLA sub-analyses involved small numbers of individuals, so any influence of HLA type on TCRB rearrangement remained unresolved. Naive, central memory and regulatory TCRB repertoires appeared to be more similar among patients than among healthy donors. Fewer insertions and more nucleotide deletions at VDJ recombination sites were observed in patients with type 1 diabetes, implying thymic rearrangement abnormalities. PCR might favor shorter templates, but patient and control samples were amplified and corrected together, so any skew would affect both groups equally. Because cDNA was sequenced instead of genomic DNA, highly expressing activated cells could be over-represented, though the groups showed no difference in activation or CD3 levels.

The entire isolated RNA was reverse transcribed using the High Capacity cDNA Reverse Transcription Kit, and thus expressed TCRB transcripts were sequenced. Naive, central memory and regulatory T cell samples underwent deep immunoSEQ sequencing, averaging approximately 3.5 million total reads per sample. Sorted cells were lysed in RLT buffer, and RNA was extracted using DNase-treated RNeasy Micro or Mini kits according to cell number. To prevent cross-contamination, each cell subset was processed individually, whereas patient and healthy donor samples were processed jointly. Using the immunoSEQ multiplex PCR, TCRB sequences were amplified from cDNA into 87-bp fragments spanning the CDR3 region. The amplicons were sequenced using the Illumina HiSeq platform. The authors' pipeline ran thus. PCR bias was corrected computationally using synthetic template baselines, and reads within Hamming distance 2 were collapsed, with unmergeable singletons discarded. Reads were aligned against IMGT so that V, D and J genes, CDR3 length and insertions or deletions at six rearrangement sites could be assigned. Clonotype counts were normalized to sorted cell number within each subset before computing true diversity and Gini coefficients with the tcR R package. The overlap coefficient, calculated on TCRB nucleotide sequences, was used to measure repertoire sharing. As a proxy for the pre-selection repertoire, out-of-frame TCRB sequences from naive cells were analyzed. TCRdb took this table from immuneACCESS and kept in-frame rearrangements with V and J called. Such tables lack part of the clones; where checked against another copy, unresolved V genes explain under half of the gap, and the rest is unexplained. Clonal size and the V and J genes are those of that table, whereas D and trimming came from the DNA. The sample table holds hundreds of thousands of clones, of which approximately 10% were seen once. About 0.018% of the sample goes to the ten largest clones.

V is cut by 6 bases and J by 4 bases, and the space between the germline ends is 24 bases. The CDR3, cysteine through phenylalanine, is 17 amino acids long. Left in the record is the CDR3 DNA by itself, 51 bases read in frame from the first base. CDR1 and CDR2, looked up from the germline V gene (reference sequence), are MNHEY and SMNVEV. The specimen sequenced was naive CD4+ T cells from blood. The cell subset or site label, read with the paper, signifies: true naive CD4+ T cells. Rearrangement joined TRBV27 to TRBJ1-2; no D gene is confidently identified. The TCR was taken from a man aged 25 to 40 with type 1 diabetes. The CDR3 loop reads CASSPEPGRAGPYGYTF. The nucleotide sequence is TGTGCCAGCAGCCCCGAGCCAGGAAGGGCGGGTCCCTATGGCTACACCTTC.